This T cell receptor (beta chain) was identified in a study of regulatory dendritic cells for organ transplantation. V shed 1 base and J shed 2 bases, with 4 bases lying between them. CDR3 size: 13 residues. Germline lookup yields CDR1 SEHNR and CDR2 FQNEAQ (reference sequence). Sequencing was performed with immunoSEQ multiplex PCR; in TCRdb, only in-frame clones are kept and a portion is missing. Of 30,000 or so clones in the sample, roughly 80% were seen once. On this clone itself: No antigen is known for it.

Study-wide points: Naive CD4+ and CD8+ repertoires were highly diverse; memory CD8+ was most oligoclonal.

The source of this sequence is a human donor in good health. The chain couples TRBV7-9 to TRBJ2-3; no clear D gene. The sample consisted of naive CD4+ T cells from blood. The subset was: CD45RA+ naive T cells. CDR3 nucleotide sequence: TGTGCCAGCAGCTTAGACAACACAGATACGCAGTATTTT. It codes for CASSLDNTDTQYF.